The 8 T cell receptor beta chains given below trace back to one sample, sequenced in a study of T cells in women clearing cervical HPV infection. Some clones are missing from TCRdb's copy, which holds only in-frame ones; the method was immunoSEQ multiplex PCR. The sample is made up of 25,000 to 30,000 clones, and the top ten hold about 17% of it. The sequencing sample was made of blood buffy coat. The receptors shown here come from a woman aged 18 to 69 with a cervical HPV16 infection that either progressed to CIN3+ or cleared (not recorded which).

Regarding this clone: The CDR3 end lies 3 residues beyond the end of the read and is filled in from the germline J gene. The gene calls are TRBV28 and TRBJ2-3; tentative D call: TRBD2 (7 bases). V shed 6 bases and J shed 4 bases, with 20 bases lying between them. The CDR3 extends over 16 amino acids. Looked up from germline, CDR1 is MDHEN and CDR2 is SYDVKM. This chain's CDR3 is CASSPSGGPYADTQYF. The DNA read from the CDR3 is TGTGCCAGCAGCCCCTCCGGGGGGCCGTATGCAGATACG.

With respect to this clone: The read comes to an end 3 residues before the CDR3 does, leaving the germline J gene to fill in the end. The chain uses TRBV18 and TRBJ2-4; TRBD2 matches 7 bases. The CDR3 runs to 15 residues. Germline V gene sequence: CDR1 KGHSH, CDR2 LQKENI. Partial CDR3 DNA: TGTGCCAGCTCACCATGGGAGGGGCAGATCTATGGT. This encodes CASSPWEGQIYG. The CDR3, in full, reads CASSPWEGQIYGQYF.

As for this clone: The DNA ends 3 residues before the CDR3 does, and the rest of the CDR3 is filled in from the germline J gene. The J gene is TRBJ2-1, the V gene TRBV18; the D gene is possibly TRBD2 (7 bases). V was cut by 0 bases and J by 8 bases, with 17 bases left in between. CDR3 length: 16 amino acids. The germline CDR1 and CDR2 sequences are KGHSH and LQKENI. The part of the CDR3 DNA that was read is TGTGCCAGCTCACCACCTGCGGGGGCCCATGGGGATGAG. Amino acid sequence: CASSPPAGAHGDE. The CDR3 in its entirety is CASSPPAGAHGDEQFF.

Comments on this clone: With the read ending 3 residues before the CDR3 end, the germline J gene is used to fill in that end. This chain connects TRBV7-6 to TRBJ2-1; 12 bases are a match to TRBD2. The CDR3 has 17 amino acids. Trimming at V came to 3 bases and at J to 3 bases, leaving 6 bases not matched to a gene. From germline, CDR1 is SGHVS and CDR2 FNYEAQ. CDR3 sequence reads: CASSFRLAGALYNEQFF. CDR3 DNA, as far as it was read: TGTGCCAGCAGCTTCCGACTAGCGGGAGCTCTCTACAATGAG.

Notes on this clone: The observed sequence ends 3 residues before the CDR3 terminus, with the missing tail filled in from the germline J gene. The rearrangement links TRBV20-1 to TRBJ2-1; 8 bases are a match to TRBD2. The CDR3 runs to 15 residues. Germline V lookup: CDR1 DFQATT, CDR2 SNEGSKA (reference sequence). Losses at the gene ends were 3 bases for V and 3 bases for J; bases not matched to a gene: 7. Here the CDR3 reads CSARSGTRSYNEQFF. CDR3 bases read: TGCAGTGCTAGGTCCGGGACTAGAAGCTACAATGAG.

A remark on this clone: The observed sequence ends 3 residues before the CDR3 terminus, with the missing tail filled in from the germline J gene. This chain connects TRBV2 to TRBJ1-2, with 8 bases that match TRBD1. There are 14 residues in the CDR3. The germline V gene encodes CDR1 SNHLY and CDR2 FYNNEI. The covered CDR3 bases are TGTGCCAGCAGTGAAGGAGACAGGGGTTACGAC. Protein product: CASSEGDRGYD. The entire CDR3 reads CASSEGDRGYDYTF.

A note on this clone: The missing CDR3 end, 3 residues past where the read stops, is filled in from the germline J gene. This chain connects TRBV20-1 to TRBJ2-1; 11 bases agree with TRBD2. V trimming: 7 bases; J trimming: 6 bases; junction bases outside the gene matches: 5. The germline gives CDR1 DFQATT, CDR2 SNEGSKA (reference sequence). This CDR3 region has 13 residues. CDR3 DNA, as far as it was read: TGCAGTGGGTCAGGACTAGCGGGCAATGAG. Protein product: CSGSGLAGNE. The whole CDR3 reads CSGSGLAGNEQFF.

For this clone: The read falls 3 residues short of the CDR3 end, and the missing part is taken from the germline J gene. This sequence joins TRBV12-3 or TRBV12-4 and TRBJ2-7; weak D call: TRBD1 (7 bases). The V end was cut by 0 bases, the J end by 3 bases, with 15 bases between. The CDR3 runs 16 residues. The part of the CDR3 DNA that was read is TGTGCCAGCAGTTTAGCGGGGGCAGGGGGACTCTACGAG. Residues: CASSLAGAGGLYE. The whole CDR3 protein is CASSLAGAGGLYEQYF.